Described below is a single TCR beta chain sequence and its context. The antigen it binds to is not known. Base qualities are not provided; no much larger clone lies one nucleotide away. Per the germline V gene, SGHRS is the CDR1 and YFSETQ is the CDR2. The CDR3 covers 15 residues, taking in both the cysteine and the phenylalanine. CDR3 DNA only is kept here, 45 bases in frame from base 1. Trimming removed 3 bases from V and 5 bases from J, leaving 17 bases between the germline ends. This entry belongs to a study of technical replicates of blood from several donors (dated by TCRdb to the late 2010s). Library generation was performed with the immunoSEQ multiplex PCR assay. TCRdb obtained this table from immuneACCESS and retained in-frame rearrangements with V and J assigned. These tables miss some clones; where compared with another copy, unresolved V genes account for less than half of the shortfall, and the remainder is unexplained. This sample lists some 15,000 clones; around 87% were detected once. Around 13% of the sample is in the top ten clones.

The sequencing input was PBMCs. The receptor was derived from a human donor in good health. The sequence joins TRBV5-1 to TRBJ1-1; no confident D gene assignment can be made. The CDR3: CASSSPQASRTEAFF. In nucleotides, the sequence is TGCGCCAGCAGCTCCCCCCAGGCATCAAGAACTGAAGCTTTCTTT.